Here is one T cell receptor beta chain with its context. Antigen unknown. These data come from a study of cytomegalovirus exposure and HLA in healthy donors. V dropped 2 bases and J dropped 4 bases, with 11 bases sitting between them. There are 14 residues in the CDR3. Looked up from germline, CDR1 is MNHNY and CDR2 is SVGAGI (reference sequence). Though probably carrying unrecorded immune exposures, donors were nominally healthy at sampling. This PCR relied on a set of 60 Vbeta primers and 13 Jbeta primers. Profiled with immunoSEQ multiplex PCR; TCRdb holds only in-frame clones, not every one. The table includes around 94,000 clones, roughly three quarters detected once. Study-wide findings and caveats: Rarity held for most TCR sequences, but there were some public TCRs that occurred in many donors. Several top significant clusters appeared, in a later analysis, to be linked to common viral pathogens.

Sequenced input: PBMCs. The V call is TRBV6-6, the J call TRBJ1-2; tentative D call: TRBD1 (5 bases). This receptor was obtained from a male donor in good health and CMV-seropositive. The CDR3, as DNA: TGTGCCAGCAGTTACCAGGGCCCGCCCTATGGCTACACCTTC. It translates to CASSYQGPPYGYTF.